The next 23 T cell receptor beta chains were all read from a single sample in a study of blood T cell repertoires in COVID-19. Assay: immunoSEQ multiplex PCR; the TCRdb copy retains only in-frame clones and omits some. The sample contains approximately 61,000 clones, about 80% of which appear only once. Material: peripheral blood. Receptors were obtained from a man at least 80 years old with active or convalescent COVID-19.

The CDR3 DNA sequence: TGTGCCAGCAGTATCGGGGGGGCCGCAGATACGCAGTATTTT. Its translation: CASSIGGAADTQYF. The chain joins TRBV6-2 or TRBV6-3 to TRBJ2-3, with 8 bases identical to TRBD2. The CDR3 has 14 residues. V trimming: 5 bases; J trimming: 4 bases; junction bases outside the gene matches: 5. CDR1 is MNHEY and CDR2 is SVGEGT in the germline V gene.

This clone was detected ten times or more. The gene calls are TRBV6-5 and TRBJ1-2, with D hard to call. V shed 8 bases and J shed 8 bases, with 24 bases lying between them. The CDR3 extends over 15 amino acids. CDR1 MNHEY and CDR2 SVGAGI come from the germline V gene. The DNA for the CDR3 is TGTGCCAGCCGCGCGGCACAAAGGCCGACGGGGGGCTACACCTTC. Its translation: CASRAAQRPTGGYTF.

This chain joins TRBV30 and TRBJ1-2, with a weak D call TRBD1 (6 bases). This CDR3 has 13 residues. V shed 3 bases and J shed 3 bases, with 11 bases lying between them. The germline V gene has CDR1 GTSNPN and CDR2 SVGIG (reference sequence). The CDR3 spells CAWSLQGHYGYTF. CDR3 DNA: TGTGCCTGGAGCTTACAGGGTCACTATGGCTACACCTTC.

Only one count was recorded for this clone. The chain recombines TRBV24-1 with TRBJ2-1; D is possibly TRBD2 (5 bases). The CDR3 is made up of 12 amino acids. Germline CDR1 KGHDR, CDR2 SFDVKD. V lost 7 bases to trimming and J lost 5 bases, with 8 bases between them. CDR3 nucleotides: TGTGCCACCAGCGGGGTTAACAATGAGCAGTTCTTC. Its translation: CATSGVNNEQFF.

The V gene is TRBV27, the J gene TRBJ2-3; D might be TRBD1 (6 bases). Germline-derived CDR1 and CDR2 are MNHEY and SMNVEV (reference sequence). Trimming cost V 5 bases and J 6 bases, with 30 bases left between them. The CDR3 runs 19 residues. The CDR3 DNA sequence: TGTGCCAGCAGTCGGACTGGGGGCCCTCTGCGGGTACGTTTGGATACGCAGTATTTT. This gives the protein CASSRTGGPLRVRLDTQYF.

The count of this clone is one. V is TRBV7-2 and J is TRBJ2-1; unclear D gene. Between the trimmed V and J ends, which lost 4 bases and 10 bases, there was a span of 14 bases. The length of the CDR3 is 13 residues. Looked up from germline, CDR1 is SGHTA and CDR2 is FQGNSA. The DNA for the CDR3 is TGTGCCAGCAGCTGGTATAGTATCCGCGAGCAGTTCTTC. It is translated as CASSWYSIREQFF.

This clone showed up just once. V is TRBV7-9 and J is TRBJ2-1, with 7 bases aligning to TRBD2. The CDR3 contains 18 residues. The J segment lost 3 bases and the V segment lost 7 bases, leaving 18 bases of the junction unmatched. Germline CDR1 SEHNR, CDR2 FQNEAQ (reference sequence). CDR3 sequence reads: CASTDLRELARNYNEQFF. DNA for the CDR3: TGTGCCAGCACCGATCTTCGAGAACTAGCGCGCAACTACAATGAGCAGTTCTTC.

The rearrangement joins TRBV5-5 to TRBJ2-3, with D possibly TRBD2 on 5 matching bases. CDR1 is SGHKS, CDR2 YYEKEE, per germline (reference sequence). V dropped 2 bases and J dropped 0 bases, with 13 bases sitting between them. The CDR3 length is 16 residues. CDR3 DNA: TGTGCCAGCAGCTTTAGAGGGTCCTCTAGCACAGATACGCAGTATTTT. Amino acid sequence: CASSFRGSSSTDTQYF.

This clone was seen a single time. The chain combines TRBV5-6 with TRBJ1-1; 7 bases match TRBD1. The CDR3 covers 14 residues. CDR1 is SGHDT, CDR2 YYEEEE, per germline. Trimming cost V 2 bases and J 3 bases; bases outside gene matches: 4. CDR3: CASSFGTEYTEAFF. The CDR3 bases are TGTGCCAGCAGCTTCGGGACAGAGTACACTGAAGCTTTCTTT. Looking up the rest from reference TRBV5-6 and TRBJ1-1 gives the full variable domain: DAGVTQSPTHLIKTRGQQVTLRCSPKSGHDTVSWYQQALGQGPQFIFQYYEEEERQRGNFPDRFSGHQFPNYSSELNVNALLLGDSALYLCASSFGTEYTEAFFGQGTRLTVV.

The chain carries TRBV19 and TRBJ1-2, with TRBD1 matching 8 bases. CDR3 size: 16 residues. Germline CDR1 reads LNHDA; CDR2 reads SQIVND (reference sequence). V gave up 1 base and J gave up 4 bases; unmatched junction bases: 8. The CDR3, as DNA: TGTGCCAGTAGTATAGGTTCGGGACAGGTTGCCTATGGCTACACCTTC. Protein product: CASSIGSGQVAYGYTF.

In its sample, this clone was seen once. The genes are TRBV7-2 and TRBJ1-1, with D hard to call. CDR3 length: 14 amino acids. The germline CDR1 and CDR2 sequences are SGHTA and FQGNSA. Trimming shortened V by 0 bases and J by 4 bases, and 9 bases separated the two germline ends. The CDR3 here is CASSLARGATEAFF. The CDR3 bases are TGTGCCAGCAGCTTAGCGCGGGGAGCCACTGAAGCTTTCTTT.

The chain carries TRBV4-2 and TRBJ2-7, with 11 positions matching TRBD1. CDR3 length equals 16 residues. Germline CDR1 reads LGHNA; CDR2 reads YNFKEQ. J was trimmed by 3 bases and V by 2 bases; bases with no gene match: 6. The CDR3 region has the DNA TGTGCCAGCAGCCAATTTTCCGGGACAGGGGGCTACGAGCAGTACTTC. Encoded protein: CASSQFSGTGGYEQYF.

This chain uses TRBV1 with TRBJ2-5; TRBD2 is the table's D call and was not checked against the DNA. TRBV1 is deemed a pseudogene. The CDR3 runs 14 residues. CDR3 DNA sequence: TGCACCAGGACGACTTGGGGGGGCGAAGAGACCCAGTACTTC. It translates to CTRTTWGGEETQYF.

The DNA for the CDR3 is TGCGCCAGCAGCTTGGCACAGGGGTTACCAAATGAAAAACTGTTTTTT. Protein: CASSLAQGLPNEKLFF. The chain has TRBV5-1 and TRBJ1-4, with 7 nucleotides matching TRBD1. J gave up 5 bases and V 0 bases, and 7 bases lay outside the gene matches. Germline V CDR1 and CDR2: SGHRS, YFSETQ. CDR3 length: 16 amino acids. The whole variable domain, filled in from reference TRBV5-1 and TRBJ1-4, reads KAGVTQTPRYLIKTRGQQVTLSCSPISGHRSVSWYQQTPGQGLQFLFEYFSETQRNKGNFPGRFSGRQFSNSRSEMNVSTLELGDSALYLCASSLAQGLPNEKLFFGSGTQLSVL.

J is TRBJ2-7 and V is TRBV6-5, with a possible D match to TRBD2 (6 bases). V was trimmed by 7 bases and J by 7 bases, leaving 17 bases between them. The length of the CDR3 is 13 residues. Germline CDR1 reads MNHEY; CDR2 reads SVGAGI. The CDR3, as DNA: TGTGCCAGCAAGGCGAACCTCGGGAGAGAGCAGTACTTC. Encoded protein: CASKANLGREQYF.

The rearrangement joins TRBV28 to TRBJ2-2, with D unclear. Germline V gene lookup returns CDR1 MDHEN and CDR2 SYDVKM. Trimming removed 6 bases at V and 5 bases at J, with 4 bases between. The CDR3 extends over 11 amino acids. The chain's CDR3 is CASRTTGELFF. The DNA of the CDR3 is TGTGCCAGCAGAACTACCGGGGAGCTGTTTTTT.

The CDR3 spells CASSLSGPDYGYTF. The CDR3 nucleotides read TGTGCCAGCAGCTTATCAGGGCCAGACTATGGCTACACCTTC. The rearrangement uses TRBV7-3 and TRBJ1-2; possibly TRBD1 for D (5 bases). Germline V lookup: CDR1 SGHTA, CDR2 FQGTGA. V was shortened by 2 bases and J by 3 bases, with 10 bases between the two germline ends. The CDR3 contains 14 residues.

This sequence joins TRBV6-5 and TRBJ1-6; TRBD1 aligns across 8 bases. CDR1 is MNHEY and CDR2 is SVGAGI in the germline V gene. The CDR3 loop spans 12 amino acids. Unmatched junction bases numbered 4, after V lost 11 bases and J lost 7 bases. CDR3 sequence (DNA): TGTGCCTACCGACAGGGGAATTCACCCCTCCACTTT. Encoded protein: CAYRQGNSPLHF.

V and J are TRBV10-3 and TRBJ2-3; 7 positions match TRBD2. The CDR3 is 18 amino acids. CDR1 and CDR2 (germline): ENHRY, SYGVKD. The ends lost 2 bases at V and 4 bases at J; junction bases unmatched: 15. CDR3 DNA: TGTGCCATCAGTGAGAGCGAGAGGATAGCGGGCGGAGCAGATACGCAGTATTTT. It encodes CAISESERIAGGADTQYF.

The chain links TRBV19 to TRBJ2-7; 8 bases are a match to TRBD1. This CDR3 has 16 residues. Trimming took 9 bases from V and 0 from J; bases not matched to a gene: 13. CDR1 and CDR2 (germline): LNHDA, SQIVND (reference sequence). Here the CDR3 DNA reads TGTGCCAGCAGACCCAGTACCGGGACAGGCTCCTACGAGCAGTACTTC. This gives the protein CASRPSTGTGSYEQYF.

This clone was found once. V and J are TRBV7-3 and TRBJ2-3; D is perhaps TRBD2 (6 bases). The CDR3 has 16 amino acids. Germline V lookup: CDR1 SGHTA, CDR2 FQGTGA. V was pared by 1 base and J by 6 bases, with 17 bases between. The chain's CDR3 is CASSLMIGGIGDTQYF. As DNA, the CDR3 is TGTGCCAGCAGCTTAATGATTGGCGGGATTGGGGATACGCAGTATTTT.

CDR3 sequence: CATRQGLNIQYF. CDR3 DNA sequence: TGTGCCACCAGACAGGGTTTGAACATTCAGTACTTC. The chain recombines TRBV12-3 or TRBV12-4 with TRBJ2-4; 7 bases are a match to TRBD1. The trim removed 10 bases at V and 7 bases at J, leaving 7 bases unmatched. This CDR3 is 12 amino acids long.

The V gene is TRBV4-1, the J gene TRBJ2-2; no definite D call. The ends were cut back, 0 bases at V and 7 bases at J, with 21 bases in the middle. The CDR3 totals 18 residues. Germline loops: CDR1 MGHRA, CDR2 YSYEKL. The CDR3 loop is CASSQDVNKPSLVGELFF. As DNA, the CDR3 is TGCGCCAGCAGCCAAGATGTCAACAAGCCTAGTCTGGTCGGGGAGCTGTTTTTT.